This paragraph covers one TCR beta chain sequence. Adults between roughly 18 and 90 years of age took part from under 30 US areas. This sample stems from a study of blood T cell repertoires in COVID-19. Across the whole study: COVID-19 samples, acute and convalescent, were from the United States, Italy and Spain. Sources were T cells, B-cell-depleted T cells, or PBMCs; the material itself was cDNA or gDNA.

The authors' processing: The authors estimated nucleated cell counts from reference gene primer amplification. The protocol was immunoSEQ multiplex PCR, while the TCRdb copy is restricted to in-frame clones and leaves out a portion. That table furnishes V, J and clone size, whereas the DNA furnished D and trimming. The repertoire holds about 300,000 clones, with 85% to 90% as singletons. The CDR3 extends over 15 amino acids. The TCR sequence derives from a woman between 18 and 30 years old with acute COVID-19. Sequenced material: PBMCs or T cells enriched from blood (not recorded which). V and J are TRBV21-1 and TRBJ2-7; the table's D call, TRBD1, has no DNA check behind it. TRBV21-1 is a pseudogene locus. This CDR3 is CASSKLRDRFYEQYF. The DNA of the CDR3 is TGTGCCAGCAGCAAATTGAGGGACAGATTTTACGAGCAGTACTTC.